One T cell receptor beta chain is described in this entry. This entry is derived from a study of T cell changes during pregnancy in multiple sclerosis. V was pared by 3 bases and J by 0 bases, with 9 bases between. There are 15 residues in the CDR3. The germline V gene encodes CDR1 KGHSY and CDR2 FQNENV. Sequenced by immunoSEQ multiplex PCR; TCRdb stores in-frame clones only, minus some. The sample lists 55,000 to 65,000 clones, around 93% seen once, with under 2% in the top ten. The rearrangement joins TRBV16 to TRBJ2-1, with a possible D match to TRBD2 (5 bases). The sequence came from a female donor with multiple sclerosis, enrolled in a pregnancy study. The material sequenced was peripheral blood, taken after pregnancy. The CDR3 coding sequence is TGTGCCAGCAGCCATAGGAGGAGCTCCTACAATGAGCAGTTCTTC. Translation: CASSHRRSSYNEQFF.